This T cell receptor (beta chain) was recovered during a study of CD8 T cells in ankylosing spondylitis. In TCRdb, the 5' RACE reads were re-called with MiXCR into one record per CDR3 protein. The table includes roughly 670,000 distinct CDR3 sequences, roughly 19% detected once. V shed 5 bases and J shed 6 bases, with 14 bases lying between them. Germline V CDR1 and CDR2: MDHEN, SYDVKM. CDR3 length equals 13 residues. General study results and limits: Typical of ankylosing spondylitis blood, it appeared, was a TCR beta motif of several highly homologous variants.

Notes on this clonotype: The antigen is undetermined.

The chain has TRBV28 and TRBJ2-7, with a possible D match to TRBD1 (5 bases). This receptor was taken from a male donor with ankylosing spondylitis. Sequenced sample: blood, either unsorted or a sorted T cell fraction (not recorded which). DNA of the CDR3: TGTGCCAGCAGTCTAACAGGTTTAGTCGAGCAGTACTTC. Encoded protein: CASSLTGLVEQYF.